This TCR beta chain emerged from a study of radiation and T cells in renal cell carcinoma. The time point is: blood 2 weeks post-SBRT. Treatment meaning: 15 Gy SBRT to primary tumor, nephrectomy 4 weeks later. The tumor was a clear cell renal cell carcinoma. Sequenced by immunoSEQ multiplex PCR; TCRdb stores in-frame clones only, minus some. The data contain 70,000 to 90,000 clones, roughly 85% of them singletons. Sequenced here: blood, sampled from a patient whose treatment included radiotherapy and nephrectomy. This receptor was taken from a woman aged 50 to 65 with renal cell carcinoma.

The CDR3 loop reads CASSRMGSGQPQHF. CDR3 sequence (DNA): TGTGCCAGCAGCCGTATGGGATCAGGGCAGCCCCAGCATTTT. The chain joins TRBV7-2 to TRBJ1-5; D perhaps matches TRBD1 (5 bases). Germline V CDR1 and CDR2: SGHTA, FQGNSA. The CDR3 spans 14 residues. V was pared by 5 bases and J by 7 bases, with 15 bases between.